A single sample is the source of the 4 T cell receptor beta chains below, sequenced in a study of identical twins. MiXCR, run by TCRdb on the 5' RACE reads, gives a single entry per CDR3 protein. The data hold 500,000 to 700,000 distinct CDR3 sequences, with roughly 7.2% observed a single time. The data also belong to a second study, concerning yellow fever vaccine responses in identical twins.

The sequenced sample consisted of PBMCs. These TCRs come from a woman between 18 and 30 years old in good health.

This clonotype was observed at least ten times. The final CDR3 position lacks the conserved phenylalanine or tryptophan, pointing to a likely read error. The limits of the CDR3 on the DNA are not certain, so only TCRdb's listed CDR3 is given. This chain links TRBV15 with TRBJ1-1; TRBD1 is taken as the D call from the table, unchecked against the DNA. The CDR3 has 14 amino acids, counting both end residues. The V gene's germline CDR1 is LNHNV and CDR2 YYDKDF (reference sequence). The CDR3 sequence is CATSRDGTGEVVKV.

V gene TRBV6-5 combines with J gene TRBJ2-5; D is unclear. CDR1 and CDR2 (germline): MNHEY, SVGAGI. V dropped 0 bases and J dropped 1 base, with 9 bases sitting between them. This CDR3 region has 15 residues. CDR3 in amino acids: CASSYSIRIQETQYF. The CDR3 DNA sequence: TGTGCCAGCAGTTACTCGATTAGGATCCAAGAGACCCAGTACTTC.

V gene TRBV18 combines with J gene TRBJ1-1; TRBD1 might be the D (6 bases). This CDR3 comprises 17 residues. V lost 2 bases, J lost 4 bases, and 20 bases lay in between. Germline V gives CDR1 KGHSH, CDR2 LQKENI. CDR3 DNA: TGTGCCAGCTCACCAGCGGCAGGGGTTTATAGTGGCACTGAAGCTTTCTTT. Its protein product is CASSPAAGVYSGTEAFF.

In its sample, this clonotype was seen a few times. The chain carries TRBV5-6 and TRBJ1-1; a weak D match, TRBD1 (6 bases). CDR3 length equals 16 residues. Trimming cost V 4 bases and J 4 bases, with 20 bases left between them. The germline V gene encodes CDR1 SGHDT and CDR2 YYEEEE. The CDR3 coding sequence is TGTGCCAGCAGCCGGGGGGACACCCTTCGGGGCACTGAAGCTTTCTTT. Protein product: CASSRGDTLRGTEAFF. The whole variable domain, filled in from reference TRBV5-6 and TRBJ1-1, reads DAGVTQSPTHLIKTRGQQVTLRCSPKSGHDTVSWYQQALGQGPQFIFQYYEEEERQRGNFPDRFSGHQFPNYSSELNVNALLLGDSALYLCASSRGDTLRGTEAFFGQGTRLTVV.